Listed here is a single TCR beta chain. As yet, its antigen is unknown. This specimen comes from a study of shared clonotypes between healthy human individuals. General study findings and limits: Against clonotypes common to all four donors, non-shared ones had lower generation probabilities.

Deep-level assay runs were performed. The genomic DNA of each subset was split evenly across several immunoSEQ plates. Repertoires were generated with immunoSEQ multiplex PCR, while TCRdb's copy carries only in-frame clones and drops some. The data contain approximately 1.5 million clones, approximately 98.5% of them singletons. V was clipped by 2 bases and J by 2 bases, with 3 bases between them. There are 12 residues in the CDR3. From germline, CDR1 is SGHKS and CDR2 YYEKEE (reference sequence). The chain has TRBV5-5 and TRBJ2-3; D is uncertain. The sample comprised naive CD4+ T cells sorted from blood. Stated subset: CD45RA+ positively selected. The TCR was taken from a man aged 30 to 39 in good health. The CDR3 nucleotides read TGTGCCAGCAGCTTCCACACAGATACGCAGTATTTT. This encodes CASSFHTDTQYF.